This T cell receptor (beta chain) was sequenced during a study of a mutant IDH1 vaccine in newly diagnosed glioma (dated by TCRdb to 2020 to 2022). About the study as a whole: Eight vaccinations were administered to patients in weeks 1, 3, 5, 7, 11, 15, 19 and 23, corresponding to visits V03 through V10. Vaccination was initiated 4-6 weeks after radiotherapy alone, or concurrently with temozolomide cycles in the chemotherapy-containing groups. The roughly 33 treated patients were approximately 62% male and around 40% female, with a mean age of approximately 38 years. Prior to enrollment, standard therapy consisting of radiotherapy alone, temozolomide alone, or radiochemotherapy with temozolomide had been administered to patients, with the combination being received by most patients. Peripheral blood was collected at six visits: V03 (baseline), V05, V07, V10, V12 and V13. For exploratory analyses, longitudinal TCRB deep sequencing was carried out in about two dozen treated patients wherever samples were available.

Note on this clone: The clone's antigen remains unknown. No base quality information exists; no much larger clone differs at one position.

Summary of the overall study and its limitations: The authors stated that sample limitations prevented analyses of patient blood samples from being reproduced. Changes in the top peripheral T cell clonotypes picked up by TCRB sequencing did not appear to be linked to pseudoprogression. Availability determined which PBMC samples were chosen for TCRB deep sequencing. Vaccine-induced immune responses across multiple MHC alleles were detected in about 92% of patients.

Reading the label with the study, this specimen's time point is: week 23, last vaccination. Each vaccine dose, consisting of 300 ug of a 20-mer mutant IDH1 peptide in Montanide, was administered subcutaneously with topical imiquimod. Newly diagnosed WHO grade 3 or 4 IDH1-mutant astrocytomas showing loss of nuclear ATRX were present in the donors. The samples were drawn from NOA16, a multicentre, single-arm, open-label phase I trial in Germany that tested a mutant IDH1 peptide vaccine in humans for the first time. Genomic DNA for TCRB sequencing was extracted from EDTA blood using the DNeasy Blood and Tissue Kit. A distance of 10 bases separates the germline ends of V and J, which lose 10 bases and 0 bases respectively. The germline V gene encodes CDR1 MNHEY and CDR2 SMNVEV (reference sequence). Its CDR3 holds 13 amino acids, cysteine through phenylalanine. Only the CDR3 region is kept as DNA, spanning 39 bases read in frame from base 1.

Library preparation was by the immunoSEQ multiplex PCR assay. Rearranged TCR beta chain sequences were amplified with the hsTCRB Kit following the manufacturer's protocol. Sequencing of TCRB libraries was carried out on an Illumina MiSeq. Per the source publication's procedure: Demultiplexing, trimming and gene mapping were performed with the kit vendor's proprietary platform. The source is immuneACCESS, and TCRdb retained only in-frame sequences with V and J called. Part of the clones is not carried over; for the studies checked, unresolved V genes explain less than half of this, and the remainder is unexplained. V, J and clone size reflect that table, while D and trimming were determined from the DNA. This sample lists about 54,000 clones; about 90% were detected once. The ten largest clones capture around 1.5% of the sample.

The V and J segments used are TRBV27 and TRBJ1-5; perhaps TRBD1 is the D gene, with 5 bases matching. This receptor was obtained from a man aged 35-49 years with glioma. The material sequenced was PBMCs, taken from a glioma patient whose treatment included an IDH1 peptide vaccine. The DNA is as follows: TGTGCCACCAGGGTTTCTAGCAATCAGCCCCAGCATTTT. This translates into CATRVSSNQPQHF.